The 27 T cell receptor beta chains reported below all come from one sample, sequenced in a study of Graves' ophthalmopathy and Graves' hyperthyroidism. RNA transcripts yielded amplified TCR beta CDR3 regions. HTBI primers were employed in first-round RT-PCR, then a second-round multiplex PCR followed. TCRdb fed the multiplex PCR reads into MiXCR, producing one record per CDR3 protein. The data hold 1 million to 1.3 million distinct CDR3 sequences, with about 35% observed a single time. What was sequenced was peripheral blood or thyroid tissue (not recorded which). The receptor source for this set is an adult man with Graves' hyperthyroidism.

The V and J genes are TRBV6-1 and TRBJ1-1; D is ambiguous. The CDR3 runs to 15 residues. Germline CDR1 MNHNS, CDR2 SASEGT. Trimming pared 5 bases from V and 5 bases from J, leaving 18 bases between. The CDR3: CASSLFGRGETEAFF. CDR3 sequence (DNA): TGTGCCAGCAGTTTATTCGGACGGGGAGAGACTGAAGCTTTCTTT.

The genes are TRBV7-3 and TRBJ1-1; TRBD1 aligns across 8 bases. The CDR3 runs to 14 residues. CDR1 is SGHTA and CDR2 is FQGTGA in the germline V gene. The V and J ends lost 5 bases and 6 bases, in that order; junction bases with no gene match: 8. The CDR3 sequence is CASSPDRDGAEAFF. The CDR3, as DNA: TGTGCCAGCAGCCCGGACAGGGACGGCGCTGAAGCTTTCTTT.

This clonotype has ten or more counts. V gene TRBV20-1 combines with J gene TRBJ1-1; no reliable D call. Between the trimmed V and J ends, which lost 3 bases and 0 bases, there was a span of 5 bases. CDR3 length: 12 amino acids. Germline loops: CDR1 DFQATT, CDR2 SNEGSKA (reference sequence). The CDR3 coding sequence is TGCAGTGCTAGCGGCATGAACACTGAAGCTTTCTTT. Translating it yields CSASGMNTEAFF.

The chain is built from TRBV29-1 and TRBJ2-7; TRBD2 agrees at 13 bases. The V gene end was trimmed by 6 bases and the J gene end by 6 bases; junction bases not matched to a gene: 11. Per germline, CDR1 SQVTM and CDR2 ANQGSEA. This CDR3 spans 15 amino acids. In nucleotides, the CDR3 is TGCAGCGTGAGGCCCGGGACTAGCGGGATACGCGAGCAGTACTTC. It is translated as CSVRPGTSGIREQYF.

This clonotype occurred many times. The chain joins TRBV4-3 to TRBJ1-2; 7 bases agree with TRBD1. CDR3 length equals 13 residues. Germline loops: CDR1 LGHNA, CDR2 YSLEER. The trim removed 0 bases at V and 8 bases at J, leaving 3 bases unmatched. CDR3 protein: CASSQDRGLGYTF. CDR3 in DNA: TGCGCCAGCAGCCAAGATAGGGGGCTCGGCTACACCTTC.

The CDR3 reads CAISERRTGDYGYTF. CDR3 in DNA: TGTGCCATCAGTGAGAGGAGGACAGGGGACTATGGCTACACCTTC. The chain is built from TRBV10-3 and TRBJ1-2; 9 bases agree with TRBD1. In germline, CDR1 is ENHRY, CDR2 SYGVKD. The CDR3 is 15 amino acids. The J segment lost 3 bases and the V segment lost 2 bases, leaving 4 bases of the junction unmatched.

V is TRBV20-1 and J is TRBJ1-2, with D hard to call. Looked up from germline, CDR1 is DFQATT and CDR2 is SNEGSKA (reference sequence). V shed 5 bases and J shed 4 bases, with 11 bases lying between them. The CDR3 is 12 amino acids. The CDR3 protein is CSARGTAYGYTF. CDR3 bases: TGCAGTGCTCGCGGAACAGCCTATGGCTACACCTTC.

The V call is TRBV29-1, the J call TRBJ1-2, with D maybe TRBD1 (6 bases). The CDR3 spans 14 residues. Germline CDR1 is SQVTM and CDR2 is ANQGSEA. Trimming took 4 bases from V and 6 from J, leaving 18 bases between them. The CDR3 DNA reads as TGCAGCGTTGTCGGGGGCGACTCACTCAATGGCTACACCTTC. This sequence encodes CSVVGGDSLNGYTF. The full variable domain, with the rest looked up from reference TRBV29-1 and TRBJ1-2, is SAVISQKPSRDICQRGTSLTIQCQVDSQVTMMFWYRQQPGQSLTLIATANQGSEATYESGFVIDKFPISRPNLTFSTLTVSNMSPEDSSIYLCSVVGGDSLNGYTFGSGTRLTVV.

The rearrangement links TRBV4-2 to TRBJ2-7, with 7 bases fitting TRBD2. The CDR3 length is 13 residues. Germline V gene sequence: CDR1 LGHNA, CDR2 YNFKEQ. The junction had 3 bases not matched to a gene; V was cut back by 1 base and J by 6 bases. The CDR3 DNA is TGTGCCAGCAGCCAAGTAGCGGGCATCGAGCAGTACTTC. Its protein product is CASSQVAGIEQYF.

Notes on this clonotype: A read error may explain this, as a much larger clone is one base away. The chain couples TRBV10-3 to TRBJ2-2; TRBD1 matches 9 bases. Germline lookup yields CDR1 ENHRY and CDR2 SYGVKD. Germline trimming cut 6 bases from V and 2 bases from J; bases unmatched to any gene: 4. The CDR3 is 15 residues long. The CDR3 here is CAIRPTGGNTGELFF. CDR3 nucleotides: TGTGCCATCAGACCTACAGGGGGCAACACCGGGGAGCTGTTTTTT.

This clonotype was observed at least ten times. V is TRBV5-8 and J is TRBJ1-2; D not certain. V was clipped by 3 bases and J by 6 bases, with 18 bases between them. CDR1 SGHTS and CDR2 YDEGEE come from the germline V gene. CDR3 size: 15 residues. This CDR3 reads CASSYFIGPSDGYTF. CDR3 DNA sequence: TGTGCCAGCAGCTATTTCATCGGGCCTTCCGATGGCTACACCTTC.

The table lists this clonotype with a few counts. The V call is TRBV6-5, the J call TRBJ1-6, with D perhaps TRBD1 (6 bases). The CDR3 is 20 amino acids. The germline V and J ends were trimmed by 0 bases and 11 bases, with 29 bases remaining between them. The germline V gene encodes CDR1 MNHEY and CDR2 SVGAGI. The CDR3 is CASSYSVSLLAGVPPPPLHF. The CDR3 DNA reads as TGTGCCAGCAGTTACTCGGTTTCCCTACTGGCAGGGGTTCCCCCTCCACCCCTCCACTTT.

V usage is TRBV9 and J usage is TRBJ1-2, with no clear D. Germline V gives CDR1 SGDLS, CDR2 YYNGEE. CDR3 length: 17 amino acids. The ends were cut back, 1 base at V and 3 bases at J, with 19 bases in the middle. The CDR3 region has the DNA TGTGCCAGCAGCGTATTAGCGCGTGGAGGGCGGGACTATGGCTACACCTTC. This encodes CASSVLARGGRDYGYTF.

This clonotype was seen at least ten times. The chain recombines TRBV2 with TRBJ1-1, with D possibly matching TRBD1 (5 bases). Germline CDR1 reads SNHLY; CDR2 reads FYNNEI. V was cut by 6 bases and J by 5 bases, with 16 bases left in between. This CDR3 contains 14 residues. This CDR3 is CASRNRGGWTEAFF. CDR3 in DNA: TGTGCCAGCAGGAATCGGGGGGGGTGGACTGAAGCTTTCTTT.

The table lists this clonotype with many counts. CDR3 DNA sequence: TGTGCCAGCACCCGGGATCTGAGGGGAACGAACACTGAAGCTTTCTTT. Protein: CASTRDLRGTNTEAFF. The gene calls are TRBV2 and TRBJ1-1, with D possibly being TRBD1 (5 bases). V lost 7 bases and J lost 1, with 19 bases in between. Germline V gene sequence: CDR1 SNHLY, CDR2 FYNNEI. The CDR3 runs 16 residues.

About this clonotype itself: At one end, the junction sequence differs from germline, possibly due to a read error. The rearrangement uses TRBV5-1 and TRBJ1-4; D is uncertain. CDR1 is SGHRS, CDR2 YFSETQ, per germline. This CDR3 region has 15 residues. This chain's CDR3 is CASSSGGVFSEKLFF. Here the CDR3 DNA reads TGTGCCAGCAGCTCGGGTGGGGTCTTCTCTGAAAAACTGTTTTTT.

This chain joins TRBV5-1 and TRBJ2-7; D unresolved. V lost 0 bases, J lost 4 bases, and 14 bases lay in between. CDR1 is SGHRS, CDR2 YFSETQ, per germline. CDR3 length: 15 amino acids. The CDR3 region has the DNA TGCGCCAGCAGCTTGGATTTGATGGTGGGGTACGAGCAGTACTTC. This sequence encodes CASSLDLMVGYEQYF.

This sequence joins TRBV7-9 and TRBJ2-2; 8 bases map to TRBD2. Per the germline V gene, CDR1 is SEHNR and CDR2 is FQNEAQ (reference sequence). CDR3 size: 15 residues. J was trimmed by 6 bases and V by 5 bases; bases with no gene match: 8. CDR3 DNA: TGTGCCAGCAGCCAAGCAGGACTAGCCCCCGGGGAGCTGTTTTTT. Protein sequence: CASSQAGLAPGELFF.

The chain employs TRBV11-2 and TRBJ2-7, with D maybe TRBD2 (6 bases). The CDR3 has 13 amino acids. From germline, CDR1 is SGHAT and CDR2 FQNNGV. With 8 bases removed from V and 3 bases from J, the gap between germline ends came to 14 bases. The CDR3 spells CASSGGGHYEQYF. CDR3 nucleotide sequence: TGTGCCAGCTCCGGGGGTGGCCACTACGAGCAGTACTTC.

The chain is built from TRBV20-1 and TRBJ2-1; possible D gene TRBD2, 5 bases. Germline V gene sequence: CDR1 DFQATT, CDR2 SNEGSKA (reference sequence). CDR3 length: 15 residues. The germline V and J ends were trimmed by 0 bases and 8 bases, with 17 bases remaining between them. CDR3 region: CSARDRVRARYEQFF. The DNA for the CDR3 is TGCAGTGCTAGAGATCGTGTGCGGGCCAGATATGAGCAGTTCTTC.

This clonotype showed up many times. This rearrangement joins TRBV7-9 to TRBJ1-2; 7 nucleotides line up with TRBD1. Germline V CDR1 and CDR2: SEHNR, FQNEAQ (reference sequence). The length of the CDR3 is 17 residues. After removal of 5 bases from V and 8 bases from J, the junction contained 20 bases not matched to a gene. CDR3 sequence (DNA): TGTGCCAGCAGCCTCGGGACAGCGTTGAATCAAGAAGGGGGCTACACCTTC. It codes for CASSLGTALNQEGGYTF.

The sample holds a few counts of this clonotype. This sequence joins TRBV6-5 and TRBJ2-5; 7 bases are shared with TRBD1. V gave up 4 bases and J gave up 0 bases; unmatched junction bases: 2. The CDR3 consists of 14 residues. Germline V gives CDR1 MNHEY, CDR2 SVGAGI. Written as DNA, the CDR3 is TGTGCCAGCAGTTGGGACAGAGACCAAGAGACCCAGTACTTC. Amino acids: CASSWDRDQETQYF.

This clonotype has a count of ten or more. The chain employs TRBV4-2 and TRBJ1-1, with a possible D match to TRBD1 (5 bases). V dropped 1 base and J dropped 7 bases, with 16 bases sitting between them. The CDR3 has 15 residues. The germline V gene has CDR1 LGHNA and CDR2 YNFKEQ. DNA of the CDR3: TGTGCCAGCAGCCAAGTCATCGGGGAGGGACGTGAAGCTTTCTTT. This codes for CASSQVIGEGREAFF.

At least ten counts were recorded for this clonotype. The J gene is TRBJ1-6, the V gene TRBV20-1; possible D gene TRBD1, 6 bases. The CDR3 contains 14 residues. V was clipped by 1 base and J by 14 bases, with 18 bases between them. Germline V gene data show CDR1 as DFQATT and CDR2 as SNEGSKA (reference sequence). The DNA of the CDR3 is TGCAGTGCTAGAGTGGGGACATCCACCGGGACCCTCCACTTT. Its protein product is CSARVGTSTGTLHF.

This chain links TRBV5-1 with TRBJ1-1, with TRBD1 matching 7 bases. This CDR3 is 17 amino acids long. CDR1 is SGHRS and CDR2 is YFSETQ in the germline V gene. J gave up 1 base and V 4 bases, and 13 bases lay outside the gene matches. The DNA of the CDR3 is TGCGCCAGCAGCACTGGGCTGTCAGGGGGAACGAACACTGAAGCTTTCTTT. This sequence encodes CASSTGLSGGTNTEAFF.

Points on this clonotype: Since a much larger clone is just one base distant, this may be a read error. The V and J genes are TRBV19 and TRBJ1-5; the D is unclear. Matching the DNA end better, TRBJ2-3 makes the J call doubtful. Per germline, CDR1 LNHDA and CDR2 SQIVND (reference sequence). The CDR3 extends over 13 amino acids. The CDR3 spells CASSIFSNQPQYF. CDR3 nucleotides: TGTGCCAGTAGTATCTTTAGCAATCAGCCCCAGTATTTT.

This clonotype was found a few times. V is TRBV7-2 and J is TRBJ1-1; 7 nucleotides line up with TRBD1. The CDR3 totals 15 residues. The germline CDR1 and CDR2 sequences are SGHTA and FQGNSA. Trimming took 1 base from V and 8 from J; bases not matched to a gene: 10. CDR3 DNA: TGTGCCAGCAGCTTAGTCTTAGACAGGGATGCCGAAGCTTTCTTT. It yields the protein CASSLVLDRDAEAFF.